What follows describes a single TCR beta chain. As yet, its antigen is unknown. Diagnostic conclusions were grounded in clinical symptoms, serum thyroxine, TRAb, thyroid ultrasound and orbital computed tomography. This entry is derived from a study of Graves' ophthalmopathy and Graves' hyperthyroidism. From RNA, the CDR3 regions of TCR beta chains were amplified and sequenced. Second-round multiplex PCR came after first-round RT-PCR with HTBI primers. TCRdb ran MiXCR on the multiplex PCR reads and lists one entry per CDR3 protein. The data hold 260,000 or so distinct CDR3 sequences, with 45% observed a single time. Study results and limitations: At approximately 70% sensitivity and about 72% specificity, the model predicted progression of the ophthalmopathy.

The CDR3 length is 14 residues. Per germline, CDR1 SGHTA and CDR2 FQGNSA. Trimming shortened V by 1 base and J by 2 bases, and 9 bases separated the two germline ends. Source material: peripheral blood. J is TRBJ2-7 and V is TRBV7-2, with D unresolved. The sequence came from an adult man with Graves' ophthalmopathy. The CDR3 nucleotides are TGTGCCAGCAGCTTAGGTGGAAACCCCTACGAGCAGTACTTC. The encoded protein is CASSLGGNPYEQYF.